Listed here is a single T cell receptor beta chain. The antigen is not known. The CDR3 has 13 residues. Germline-derived CDR1 and CDR2 are MNHNS and SASEGT. Trimming cost V 7 bases and J 13 bases; bases outside gene matches: 11. These data originate in a study of T cells after posttransplantation cyclophosphamide. General study results and limits: Skin or GI-infiltrating T cells shared few TRB sequences with blood.

The method was immunoSEQ multiplex PCR; TCRdb's version includes in-frame clones alone and lacks a portion of them. The sample yields 30,000 or so clones, about nine tenths seen once. Sequencing was carried out using PBMCs. This sequence originates from a middle-aged man. V is TRBV6-1 and J is TRBJ1-2; TRBD1 matches 11 bases. The CDR3: CASMNTDRGRLTF. The CDR3 DNA reads as TGTGCCAGCATGAATACGGACAGGGGGCGCCTCACCTTC.